This T cell receptor (beta chain) was captured in a study of T-cell reconstitution after alpha-beta-depleted transplantation in children. Notes on the study in general: From newly produced T cells came most of the T-cell counts and diversity one year after transplant. TCRbeta diversity was high at day 60 in some patients (a result of surviving recipient T cells and thymic progenitors). Several hundred graft clones that had expanded were reportedly the source of alpha-beta T cells about two months after transplant.

V gave up 0 bases and J gave up 6 bases, with 15 bases separating them. CDR3 length: 16 residues. Germline values: CDR1 MNHEY, CDR2 SVGAGI. In regard to this clonotype: Antigen specificity is unknown. This may be a read error, as it is one base from a much larger clone.

Unique molecular identifiers were built into the TCRbeta library. A single record per CDR3 protein comes from TCRdb applying MiXCR to the PCR reads. Found here are around 450,000 distinct CDR3 sequences, about 10% of them singletons; the top ten hold 2%. The V and J genes are TRBV6-5 and TRBJ1-5; D unclear. This sequence originates from a child aged 2 to 10 with inherited bone marrow failure, due to receive a stem cell transplant. The material sequenced was PBMCs, taken before TCRalphabeta/CD19-depleted stem cell transplant. The CDR3 DNA reads as TGTGCCAGCAGTTACTCGATAGGGTGGGAGCGTCAGCCCCAGCATTTT. Its protein product is CASSYSIGWERQPQHF.